The 4 T cell receptor beta chains in this list originate from one sample, sequenced in a study of a mutant IDH1 vaccine in newly diagnosed glioma. Sequencing was performed with immunoSEQ multiplex PCR; in TCRdb, only in-frame clones are kept and a portion is missing. The data show 55,000 to 65,000 clones, about four fifths seen once. Time point: week 11, during vaccination. All doses held 300 ug of mutant IDH1 20-mer peptide, with topical imiquimod. These receptors' targets are unknown. The sample was PBMCs, taken from a glioma patient whose treatment included an IDH1 peptide vaccine. The receptors originated from a man aged 50 to 60 with glioma.

J is TRBJ2-6 and V is TRBV10-3; no definite D call. In germline, CDR1 is ENHRY, CDR2 SYGVKD. Trimming shortened V by 4 bases and J by 0 bases, and 10 bases separated the two germline ends. The CDR3 is 16 amino acids. For the CDR3, the DNA is TGTGCCATCAGTGTAGACGGAAACTCTGGGGCCAACGTCCTGACTTTC. This gives the protein CAISVDGNSGANVLTF.

This clone was seen only a few times. The chain employs TRBV6-1 and TRBJ2-5; 7 bases are shared with TRBD1. In germline, CDR1 is MNHNS, CDR2 SASEGT. V lost 5 bases, J lost 3 bases, and 3 bases stayed unmatched. There are 13 residues in the CDR3. The CDR3 bases are TGTGCCAGCAGTTGGGACAGAAAAGAGACCCAGTACTTC. Amino acids: CASSWDRKETQYF.

This chain connects TRBV5-5 to TRBJ1-2; D is undetermined. Germline-derived CDR1 and CDR2 are SGHKS and YYEKEE (reference sequence). The CDR3 has 12 amino acids. The V and J ends lost 4 bases and 3 bases respectively, with 7 bases between them. CDR3 coding DNA: TGTGCCAGCAGCGCGGACCACTATGGCTACACCTTC. Translation: CASSADHYGYTF.

CDR3 sequence: CASSLGLAGVEQFF. The CDR3 coding sequence is TGTGCCAGCAGTTTGGGACTAGCGGGAGTTGAGCAGTTCTTC. The chain employs TRBV27 and TRBJ2-1; 14 bases are a match to TRBD2. CDR3 length: 14 residues. Germline loops: CDR1 MNHEY, CDR2 SMNVEV (reference sequence). V lost 3 bases to trimming and J lost 9 bases; unmatched junction nucleotides: 1.